Reported below is one T cell receptor (beta chain). What it recognizes is unknown. Time point of the sample: cycle 4 day 1 (C4D1), after less than seven weeks of nivolumab. All trial patients relapsed after autologous stem cell transplantation. The sample comes from a study of PD-1 blockade in classical Hodgkin lymphoma. Across the study: The study gave patients nivolumab 3 mg/kg intravenously every 2 weeks. Study results and limitations: Undefined causes, possibly disease activity or prior therapy, underlie the repertoire differences. At baseline, newly diagnosed patients reportedly showed less TCR diversity than healthy donors.

The method was immunoSEQ multiplex PCR; TCRdb's version includes in-frame clones alone and lacks a portion of them. The repertoire holds roughly 100,000 clones, with roughly 90% as singletons. Germline CDR1 and CDR2: KGHSH and LQKENI. Trimming took off 4 bases at V and 0 bases at J, with 1 base between the two ends. This CDR3 contains 11 residues. The source is a human donor with classical Hodgkin lymphoma. V usage is TRBV18 and J usage is TRBJ2-7; D is ambiguous. The specimen comprised peripheral blood mononuclear cells (PBMCs), sampled before the fourth cycle of nivolumab. The CDR3 DNA reads as TGTGCCAGCTCACTCTCCTACGAGCAGTACTTC. Its translation is CASSLSYEQYF.